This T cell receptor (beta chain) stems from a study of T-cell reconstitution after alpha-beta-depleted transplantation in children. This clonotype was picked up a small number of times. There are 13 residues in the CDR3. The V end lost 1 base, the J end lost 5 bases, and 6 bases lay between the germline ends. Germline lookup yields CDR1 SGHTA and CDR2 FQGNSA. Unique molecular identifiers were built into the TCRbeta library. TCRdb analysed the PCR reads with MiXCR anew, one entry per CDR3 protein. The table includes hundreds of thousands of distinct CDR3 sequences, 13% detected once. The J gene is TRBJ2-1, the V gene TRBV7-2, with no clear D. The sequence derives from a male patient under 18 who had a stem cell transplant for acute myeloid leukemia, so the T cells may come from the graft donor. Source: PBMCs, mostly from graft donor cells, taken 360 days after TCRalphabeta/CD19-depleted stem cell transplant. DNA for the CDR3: TGTGCCAGCAGCTTAGGATTTAACAATGAGCAGTTCTTC. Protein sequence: CASSLGFNNEQFF.